This T cell receptor (beta chain) was identified during a study of cytomegalovirus exposure and HLA in healthy donors. Study information: From donors who were HLA-typed, an early data release held approximately 80 million unique TCRs. Among the 398 genotyped donors, 65% to 85% were placed in the Caucasian-associated ancestry cluster.

PCR employed 60 Vbeta and 13 Jbeta primers. The protocol was immunoSEQ multiplex PCR, while the TCRdb copy is restricted to in-frame clones and leaves out a portion. This table has around 130,000 clones, about 8.5% appearing once. This CDR3 contains 13 residues. Germline CDR1 is SGHRS and CDR2 is YFSETQ. Trimming at V came to 3 bases and at J to 8 bases, leaving 5 bases not matched to a gene. The sequence was obtained from a man aged 40-50 years in good health and CMV-seronegative. Sequencing was done on a sample of PBMCs. The chain uses TRBV5-1 and TRBJ1-2, with 9 nucleotides matching TRBD1. In DNA, the CDR3 is TGCGCCAGCAGCTCACAGGGGGCGCAGGGCTACACCTTC. Translated, it gives CASSSQGAQGYTF.